This T cell receptor beta chain derives from a study of blood T cell repertoires in COVID-19. About the research overall: Whether acute or convalescent, the COVID-19 samples came from the United States, Italy and Spain. In each case, the material was cDNA or gDNA derived from T cells, B-cell-depleted T cells, or PBMCs.

V was clipped by 3 bases and J by 7 bases; unmatched bases: 12. Germline V gene sequence: CDR1 PRHDT, CDR2 FYEKMQ (reference sequence). The CDR3 is made up of 17 amino acids. For this clone: The sample has other DNA sequences that encode this CDR3 too.

Original data processing: From reference gene primer amplification, estimates of nucleated cell counts were derived. The data were produced by immunoSEQ multiplex PCR, yet TCRdb's version contains in-frame clones alone and is incomplete. V, J and clone size reflect that table, while D and trimming were determined from the DNA. The sample records roughly 200,000 clones, approximately 83% being singletons. The chain recombines TRBV13 with TRBJ2-7, with 13 bases identical to TRBD2. Specimen: peripheral blood. This clonotype originated in a human donor in a cohort sampled during active COVID-19. The CDR3 is CASSFGLAGAGRREQYF. CDR3 in DNA: TGTGCCAGCAGCTTCGGACTAGCGGGAGCCGGGAGGAGGGAGCAGTACTTC.